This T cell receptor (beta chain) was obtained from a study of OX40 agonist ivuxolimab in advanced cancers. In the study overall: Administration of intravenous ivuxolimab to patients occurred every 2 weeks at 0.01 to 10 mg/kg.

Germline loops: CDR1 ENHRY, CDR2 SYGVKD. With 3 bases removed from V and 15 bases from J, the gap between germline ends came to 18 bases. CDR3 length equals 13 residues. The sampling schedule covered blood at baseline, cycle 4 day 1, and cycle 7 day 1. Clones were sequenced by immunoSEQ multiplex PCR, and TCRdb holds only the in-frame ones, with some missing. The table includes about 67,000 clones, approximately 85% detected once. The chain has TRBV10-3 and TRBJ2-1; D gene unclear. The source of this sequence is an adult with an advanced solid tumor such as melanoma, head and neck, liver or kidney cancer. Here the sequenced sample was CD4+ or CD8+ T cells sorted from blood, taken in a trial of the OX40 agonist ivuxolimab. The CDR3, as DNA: TGTGCCATCAGTGAAAGTGAAGCTTCCAATTCGTTCTTC. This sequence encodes CAISESEASNSFF.